This T cell receptor beta chain was sequenced for a study of blood T cell repertoires in COVID-19. Clones were sequenced by immunoSEQ multiplex PCR, and TCRdb holds only the in-frame ones, with some missing. The sample includes 320,000 or so clones, over 80% of them seen just once. This clone has more than one count but fewer than ten. Enrollees, about 18 to 89 years old, lived in some 24 US areas. Assignments of participants to cohorts depended upon their own reported clinical history. The germline V gene has CDR1 SEHNR and CDR2 FQNEAQ (reference sequence). This CDR3 region has 16 residues. V was cut by 4 bases and J by 4 bases, with 17 bases left in between.

The TCR sequence derives from a man aged 30 to 39 who had recovered from COVID-19. V and J are TRBV7-9 and TRBJ1-3; weak D call: TRBD1 (5 bases). Sample: PBMCs or T cells enriched from blood (not recorded which). The CDR3 DNA reads TGTGCCAGCAGCTACCTCGGGACTATAACCGGAAACACCATATATTTT. It codes for CASSYLGTITGNTIYF.